This TCR beta chain was observed in a study of T cells in Graves' hyperthyroidism and ophthalmopathy. The wider study: Peripheral blood was acquired at first diagnosis, ahead of any therapy whatsoever. Study-level results: Peripheral blood also featured most of the thyroid clonotypes expanded above 0.001.

Amplified regions were TCR beta CDR3 sequences from RNA transcripts. First-round RT-PCR with HTBI primers amplified the TCR CDR3 region. Each CDR3 protein gets one entry after TCRdb re-called the multiplex PCR reads with MiXCR. The sample consists of about 410,000 distinct CDR3 sequences, about 15% of them appearing once. Worth noting for this clonotype: The antigen is not known.

Researchers barred patients who had uncontrolled infection, other autoimmune disease, pregnancy or lactation. The CDR3 loop spans 21 amino acids. CDR1 is SGDLS, CDR2 YYNGEE, per germline. The ends lost 0 bases at V and 4 bases at J; junction bases unmatched: 14. The rearrangement links TRBV9 to TRBJ2-1, with 15 bases aligning to TRBD2. The sequence derives from a man between 18 and 35 years old with Graves' ophthalmopathy. Sequenced material: blood. CDR3 bases: TGTGCCAGCAGCGTAGTCGCATTGGGACTAGCGGGAGGAAGGGGTTACAATGAGCAGTTCTTC. This encodes CASSVVALGLAGGRGYNEQFF.